This entry concerns a single T cell receptor (beta chain). Its matching antigen is unknown. Authors of the study amplified TCR beta CDR3 regions from RNA transcripts. When the TCR CDR3 underwent first-round RT-PCR, the HTBI primer set was used. TCRdb re-derived calls from the multiplex PCR reads in MiXCR, one entry per CDR3 protein. The table records hundreds of thousands of distinct CDR3 sequences, around 38% of them present only once. The data derive from a study of T cells in Graves' hyperthyroidism and ophthalmopathy. Points from the study as a whole: In validation, the model predicted ophthalmopathy. These predictions came a median about 6.5 months before onset.

Patients were excluded for uncontrolled infection, other autoimmune disease, pregnancy or lactation. Diagnoses were made from clinical symptoms, serum measures (thyroxine and TRAb), thyroid ultrasound and orbital computed tomography. This sample holds PBMCs from around 9.9 ml fresh peripheral blood. The CDR3 is 14 residues long. The germline gives CDR1 MNHEY, CDR2 SVGAGI. V shed 0 bases and J 8 bases; nucleotides not matched to a gene: 3. This chain joins TRBV6-5 and TRBJ1-4; 7 nucleotides agree with TRBD1. This receptor was identified in a man aged 18 to 35 with Graves' hyperthyroidism. Material for sequencing was blood. In nucleotides, the CDR3 is TGTGCCAGCAGTTACTCGACAGGGAAGGAAAAACTGTTTTTT. As protein: CASSYSTGKEKLFF.